This TCR beta chain was identified in a study of CDR3 diversity in severe acne. The CDR3 has 13 amino acids. Looked up from germline, CDR1 is ENHRY and CDR2 is SYGVKD. After removal of 6 bases from V and 2 bases from J, the junction contained 3 bases not matched to a gene. TCRdb ran MiXCR on the PCR reads and lists one entry per CDR3 protein. Seen here are approximately 77,000 distinct CDR3 sequences, approximately 49% observed once, and the top ten hold 11%. V gene TRBV10-3 combines with J gene TRBJ1-2; 7 nucleotides line up with TRBD1. The sequence derives from a male donor with severe acne vulgaris. The source material was blood. The CDR3 loop reads CAIRTGANYGYTF. Here the CDR3 DNA reads TGTGCCATCAGAACAGGGGCCAACTATGGCTACACCTTC.